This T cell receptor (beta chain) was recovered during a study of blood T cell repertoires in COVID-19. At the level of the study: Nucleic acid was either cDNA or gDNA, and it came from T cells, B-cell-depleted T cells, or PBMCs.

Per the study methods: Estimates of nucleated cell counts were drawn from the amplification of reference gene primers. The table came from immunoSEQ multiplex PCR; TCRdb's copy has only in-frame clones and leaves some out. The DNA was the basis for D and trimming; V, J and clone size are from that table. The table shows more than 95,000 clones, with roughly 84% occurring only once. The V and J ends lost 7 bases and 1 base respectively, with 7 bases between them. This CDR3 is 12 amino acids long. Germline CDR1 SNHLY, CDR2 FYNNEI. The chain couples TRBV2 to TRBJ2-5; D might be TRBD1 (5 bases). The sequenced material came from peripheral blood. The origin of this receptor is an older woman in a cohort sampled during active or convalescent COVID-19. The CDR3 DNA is TGTGCCAGCAAAAGGGGCCAAGAGACCCAGTACTTC. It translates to CASKRGQETQYF.